One sample yielded the 2 T cell receptor beta chains listed below, sequenced in a study of T cell repertoires in cytomegalovirus infection. No antigen has been identified for these receptors. TCRdb analysed the reads with MiXCR anew, one entry per CDR3 protein. The repertoire holds roughly 280,000 distinct CDR3 sequences, with roughly a fifth as singletons. The sequencing used cultured PBMCs, collected from culture after CMV antigen stimulation. These receptors came from a human donor in good health (CMV status not recorded). Some clones in this sample may be carry-over from other donors' samples.

This clonotype was seen only a few times. The chain carries TRBV5-4 and TRBJ1-4, with 11 bases matching TRBD1. CDR1 and CDR2 (germline): SGHNT, YYREEE (reference sequence). V lost 3 bases and J lost 10; bases outside the gene matches: 8. The CDR3 runs to 15 residues. CDR3 nucleotides: TGTGCCAGCAGCTCGGCACCTGGGACAGGGGGAAAACTGTTTTTT. This sequence encodes CASSSAPGTGGKLFF.

The CDR3 DNA follows: TGTGCCAGCAGTTTATCGGTCCTAGCGCCCTACAATGAGCAGTTCTTC. This codes for CASSLSVLAPYNEQFF. The rearrangement joins TRBV27 to TRBJ2-1, with D perhaps matching TRBD2 (6 bases). This CDR3 is built from 16 residues. The V gene lost 0 bases and the J gene lost 2 bases, with 11 bases spanning the gap. Germline V CDR1 and CDR2: MNHEY, SMNVEV (reference sequence).